The sequence of this T cell receptor beta chain was determined in a study of low-dose radiotherapy and immunotherapy resistance in tumors. Study summary: Cohort 1 was treated with 0.5 Gy per fraction at 2-week intervals, amounting to 6.5 Gy overall.

The CDR3 has 13 amino acids. Germline CDR1 and CDR2: ENHRY and SYGVKD. Losses at the gene ends were 7 bases for V and 6 bases for J; bases not matched to a gene: 4. Regarding time point: after trial treatment. Treatment given: LDRT plus nivolumab, ipilimumab, low-dose cyclophosphamide and aspirin (RACIN trial). Priming of first-strand cDNA relied on TRAV- and TRBV-specific primers (covering alpha and beta chains). With a constant-region primer and a V-primer adapter, TCRs were subjected to about 20 PCR cycles of amplification. In vitro transcription served to amplify the mRNA that had been isolated. In TCRdb, the reads were re-called with MiXCR into one record per CDR3 protein. The table records 39,000 or so distinct CDR3 sequences, less than 25% of them present only once.

The receptor was isolated from a female donor with ovarian cancer. The input for sequencing was PBMCs, taken after low-dose radiotherapy plus immunotherapy. V usage is TRBV10-3 and J usage is TRBJ2-2; 8 positions agree with TRBD1. The CDR3 DNA sequence: TGTGCCATCACTCAGGGGGCACCCGGGGAGCTGTTTTTT. Encoded protein: CAITQGAPGELFF.